This TCR beta chain was recorded in a study of CD8+ T cells in alopecia areata. Germline assignment: CDR1 GKSSPN and CDR2 SITVG. J gave up 5 bases and V 0 bases, and 4 bases lay outside the gene matches. CDR3 size: 16 residues. Turning to this clone: Germline and genes: mouse. The CDR3 goes on 3 residues after the read ends, and that part is filled in from the germline J gene.

The authors extracted RNA and reverse transcribed it into cDNA as the sequencing template. Sequenced by immunoSEQ multiplex PCR; TCRdb stores in-frame clones only, minus some. The sample is made up of around 300,000 clones, none counted only once. On the basis of CD4, CD8alpha, NKG2D, NKG2ACE and other markers, pooled cutaneous lymph node cells were sorted. Sequenced material: CD4+ T cells sorted from a lymph node. The chain employs TRBV31 and TRBJ1-6, with 10 bases that match TRBD1. TRBJ1-6 carries the ORF label, with uncertain function. This clonotype was sampled from a C3H/HeJ mouse with alopecia areata. MHC haplotype: H2-k. The CDR3 DNA, read in part, is TGTGCCTGGAGTCTCACCGGGACAGGGGATAATTCGCCC. Translated: CAWSLTGTGDNSP. The whole CDR3 sequence is CAWSLTGTGDNSPLYF.